Given below is one TCR beta chain in context. This entry belongs to a study of blood T cell repertoires in COVID-19. Sequencing used immunoSEQ multiplex PCR; TCRdb keeps in-frame clones, though not all of them. The repertoire includes a few hundred thousand clones, 92% of them detected once, and around a sixth sits in the top ten. Trimming at V came to 5 bases and at J to 2 bases, leaving 10 bases not matched to a gene. CDR1 and CDR2 (germline): MNHEY, SMNVEV (reference sequence). The CDR3 spans 17 residues. Sequenced: PBMCs or T cells enriched from blood (not recorded which). The genes are TRBV27 and TRBJ2-5; 11 bases are shared with TRBD2. This sequence was found in a woman in her twenties or thirties who had recovered from COVID-19. CDR3 sequence reads: CASSPFLAGGGQETQYF. DNA of the CDR3: TGTGCCAGCAGTCCGTTTCTAGCGGGGGGCGGGCAAGAGACCCAGTACTTC.